Presented here are 14 T cell receptor beta chains from one specimen sequenced in a study of blood T cells in healthy people across ages. The authors ran a second PCR of 7 to 11 cycles using a sample-barcoded 5' primer and a J-beta primer mix. TCRdb analysed the 5' RACE reads with MiXCR anew, one entry per CDR3 protein. The sample holds roughly 1,500,000 distinct CDR3 sequences, about 35% seen once. Sequenced: blood. The receptors stem from a woman aged 25 to 45 in good health.

The rearrangement links TRBV12-3 or TRBV12-4 to TRBJ1-2; D is unresolved. The CDR3 sequence is 15 residues long. Trimming took off 1 base at V and 8 bases at J, with 17 bases between the two ends. CDR3 sequence reads: CASSLGVGSSAGYTF. In DNA form, the CDR3 reads TGTGCCAGCAGTTTAGGGGTGGGCTCCTCCGCAGGCTACACCTTC.

The chain couples TRBV4-1 to TRBJ2-5, with 8 bases matching TRBD1. CDR1 and CDR2 (germline): MGHRA, YSYEKL. V trimming: 3 bases; J trimming: 1 base; junction bases outside the gene matches: 4. The CDR3 is made up of 15 amino acids. The CDR3 DNA is TGCGCCAGCAGCCAGTTTGACAGGGGCCAAGAGACCCAGTACTTC. Translating gives CASSQFDRGQETQYF.

Details on this clonotype: A single base separates this from a much larger clone, so it may be a read error. The chain recombines TRBV12-3 or TRBV12-4 with TRBJ2-7; D unresolved. The CDR3 runs 12 residues. CDR3 in amino acids: CAGSLTPPEQYF. CDR3 nucleotides: TGTGCCGGCAGTTTAACCCCCCCCGAGCAGTACTTC.

J is TRBJ2-5 and V is TRBV5-1; D remains unclear. This CDR3 has 15 residues. V was pared by 1 base and J by 2 bases, with 12 bases between. The germline CDR1 and CDR2 sequences are SGHRS and YFSETQ. The CDR3 sequence is CASSLSGDRQETQYF. In nucleotides, the CDR3 is TGCGCCAGCAGCTTGTCTGGAGATCGGCAAGAGACCCAGTACTTC. Full variable domain (missing parts from reference TRBV5-1 and TRBJ2-5): KAGVTQTPRYLIKTRGQQVTLSCSPISGHRSVSWYQQTPGQGLQFLFEYFSETQRNKGNFPGRFSGRQFSNSRSEMNVSTLELGDSALYLCASSLSGDRQETQYFGPGTRLLVL.

This clonotype has a count of ten or more. V and J are TRBV29-1 and TRBJ2-3, with a tentative D call TRBD1 (7 bases). From germline, CDR1 is SQVTM and CDR2 ANQGSEA. This CDR3 has 14 amino acids. V lost 6 bases and J 1 base, leaving 14 bases between the germline ends. As DNA, the CDR3 is TGCAGCGTAAACCAGGGGGGTCGCACAGATACGCAGTATTTT. It yields the protein CSVNQGGRTDTQYF.

The table lists this clonotype with a few counts. J is TRBJ2-3 and V is TRBV28; the D gene is possibly TRBD2 (6 bases). There are 16 residues in the CDR3. CDR1 is MDHEN, CDR2 SYDVKM, per germline. V gave up 1 base and J gave up 2 bases, with 13 bases separating them. As DNA, the CDR3 is TGTGCCAGCAGTTTATTGGCTAGCGCTTACACAGATACGCAGTATTTT. Translation: CASSLLASAYTDTQYF.

This clonotype has at least ten counts. The chain is built from TRBV20-1 and TRBJ2-1; D is unresolved. Germline CDR1 reads DFQATT; CDR2 reads SNEGSKA (reference sequence). Trimming shortened V by 3 bases and J by 3 bases, and 6 bases separated the two germline ends. The CDR3 loop spans 12 amino acids. The CDR3 reads CSARERYNEQFF. The CDR3 region has the DNA TGCAGTGCTAGGGAGCGCTACAATGAGCAGTTCTTC.

The chain employs TRBV7-3 and TRBJ2-1; D might be TRBD2 (5 bases). From germline, CDR1 is SGHTA and CDR2 FQGTGA. This CDR3 has 15 residues. V was pared by 2 bases and J by 4 bases, with 12 bases between. The DNA of the CDR3 is TGTGCCAGCAGCTTAGCTAAGGACTTTTACAATGAGCAGTTCTTC. Amino acids: CASSLAKDFYNEQFF.

The table lists this clonotype with a few counts. The chain links TRBV5-1 to TRBJ2-1, with 11 bases identical to TRBD2. V was pared by 6 bases and J by 0 bases, with 2 bases of the junction left unmatched. The germline CDR1 and CDR2 sequences are SGHRS and YFSETQ. There are 15 residues in the CDR3. The CDR3 sequence is CASTSGGTSYNEQFF. The DNA of the CDR3 is TGCGCCAGCACTAGCGGGGGGACCTCCTACAATGAGCAGTTCTTC.

This chain uses TRBV20-1 with TRBJ1-1; D gene ambiguous. The CDR3 spans 13 residues. Trimming shortened V by 6 bases and J by 1 base, and 12 bases separated the two germline ends. CDR1 is DFQATT, CDR2 SNEGSKA, per germline (reference sequence). The CDR3 region is CSAVSTKNTEAFF. For the CDR3, the DNA is TGCAGTGCCGTCTCGACAAAGAACACTGAAGCTTTCTTT.

About this clonotype itself: The junction departs from germline at one end; a sequencing error may be responsible. The rearrangement uses TRBV3-1 and TRBJ2-3, with 10 bases aligning to TRBD1. This CDR3 spans 15 amino acids. Looked up from germline, CDR1 is LGHDT and CDR2 is YNNKEL (reference sequence). The CDR3 region is CTSSQGDRGTDTQYF. The CDR3 nucleotides read TGTACCAGCAGCCAAGGGGACAGGGGTACAGATACGCAGTATTTT.

This clonotype was counted between two and nine times. This sequence joins TRBV6-2 or TRBV6-3 and TRBJ2-7; maybe TRBD1 (6 bases). The germline V gene has CDR1 MNHEY and CDR2 SVGEGT. The CDR3 contains 13 residues. V was clipped by 7 bases and J by 3 bases, with 13 bases between them. In DNA form, the CDR3 reads TGTGCCAGCACGGGACACCCTAACTACGAGCAGTACTTC. Translation gives CASTGHPNYEQYF.

The chain couples TRBV27 to TRBJ1-4, with D uncertain. This CDR3 contains 14 residues. CDR1 MNHEY and CDR2 SMNVEV come from the germline V gene (reference sequence). V lost 1 base and J lost 5, with 8 bases in between. For the CDR3, the DNA is TGTGCCAGCAGTTTATGGGTCGGGAATGAAAAACTGTTTTTT. It translates to CASSLWVGNEKLFF.

The rearrangement joins TRBV12-5 to TRBJ2-5; no firm D call. Trimming stripped 5 bases from V and 5 bases from J, with 12 bases between. This CDR3 has 13 amino acids. CDR1 is LGHNT and CDR2 is FRNRAP in the germline V gene. The CDR3 bases are TGTGCTAGTGGTGAATTCAACGGGGAGACCCAGTACTTC. Translation: CASGEFNGETQYF.